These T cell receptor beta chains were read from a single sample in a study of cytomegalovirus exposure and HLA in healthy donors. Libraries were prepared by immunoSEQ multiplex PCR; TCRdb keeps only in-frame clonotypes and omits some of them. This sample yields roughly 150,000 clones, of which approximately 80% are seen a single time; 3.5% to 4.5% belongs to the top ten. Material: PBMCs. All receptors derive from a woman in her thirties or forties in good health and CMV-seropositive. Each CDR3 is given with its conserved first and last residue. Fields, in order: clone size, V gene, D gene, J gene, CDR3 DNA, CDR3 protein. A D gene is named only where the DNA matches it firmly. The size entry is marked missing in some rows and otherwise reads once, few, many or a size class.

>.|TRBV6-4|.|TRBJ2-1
TGTGCCAGCAGTGACGTGGGGGGGGCCACGAATGAGCAGTTCTTC
CASSDVGGATNEQFF
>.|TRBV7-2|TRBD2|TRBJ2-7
TGTGCCAGCAGCTTACAACTAGCGGGAGGGCATAACGAGCAGTACTTC
CASSLQLAGGHNEQYF
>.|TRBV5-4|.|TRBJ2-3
TGTGCCAGCAGCTTTAGTGGGGCCAGCACAGATACGCAGTATTTT
CASSFSGASTDTQYF
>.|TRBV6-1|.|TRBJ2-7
TGTGCCAGCAGTGAAGCATTCGGACAGTACTACGAGCAGTACTTC
CASSEAFGQYYEQYF
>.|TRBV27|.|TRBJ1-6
TGTGCCAGCAGTTTAGGGCTCGGGGGTAGTTCACCCCTCCACTTT
CASSLGLGGSSPLHF
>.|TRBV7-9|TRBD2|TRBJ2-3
TGTGCCAGCAGCTTTAAAAGCGGGGGGGGAGATACGCAGTATTTT
CASSFKSGGGDTQYF
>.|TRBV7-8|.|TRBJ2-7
TGTGCCAGCTCCCAGCGCTCCTACGAGCAGTACTTC
CASSQRSYEQYF
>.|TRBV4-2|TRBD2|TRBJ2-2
TGTGCCAGCAGCGGCTTGGGCGGGGGAATCGGGGAGCTGTTTTTT
CASSGLGGGIGELFF
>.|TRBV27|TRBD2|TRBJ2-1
TGTGCCAGCAAGTTAGCGGGAGCATATGAGCAGTTCTTC
CASKLAGAYEQFF
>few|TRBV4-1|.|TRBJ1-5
TGCGCCAGCAGCCAAGATAGCAACCTCCCCAATCAGCCCCAGCATTTT
CASSQDSNLPNQPQHF
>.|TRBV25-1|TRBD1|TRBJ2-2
TGTGCCAGCAGTGTTACCGGGACAGATTCCGGGGAGCTGTTTTTT
CASSVTGTDSGELFF
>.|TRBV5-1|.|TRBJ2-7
TGCGCCAGCAGCTTGGTGGTTTCCCACGAGCAGTACTTC
CASSLVVSHEQYF
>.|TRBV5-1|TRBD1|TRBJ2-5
TGCGCCAGCAGCTTGGGACAGGGTCTGGGGGAAGAGACCCAGTACTTC
CASSLGQGLGEETQYF
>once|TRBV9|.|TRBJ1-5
TGTGCCAGCAGCGTAGCTGTCGATCAGCCCCAGCATTTT
CASSVAVDQPQHF
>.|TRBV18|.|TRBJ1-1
TGTGCCAGCTCACCAGGGAGGAACACTGAAGCTTCCTTT
CASSPGRNTEASF
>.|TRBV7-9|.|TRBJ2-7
TGTTCCAGCAGCTCCCAGGGGTCCGAGCAGTACTTC
CSSSSQGSEQYF
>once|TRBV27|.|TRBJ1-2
TGTGCCAGCAGTTCCCCGACGGGGGTCCCCCCGGGAGGCTACACCTTC
CASSSPTGVPPGGYTF
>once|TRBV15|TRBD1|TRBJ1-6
TGTGCCACCAGCAACCGACAGGGGGCTCATTCACCCCTCCACTTT
CATSNRQGAHSPLHF
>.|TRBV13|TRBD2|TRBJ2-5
TGTGCCAGCAGCTTAGCGGGGGGGCAAGAGACCCAGTACTTC
CASSLAGGQETQYF
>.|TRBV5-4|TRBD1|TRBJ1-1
TGTGCCAGCAGCCCGACAGGGATGAACACTGAAGCTTTCTTT
CASSPTGMNTEAFF
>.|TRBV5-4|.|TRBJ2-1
TGTGCCAGCAGCTTGGGCGGGACGACCTACAATGAGCAGTTCTTC
CASSLGGTTYNEQFF
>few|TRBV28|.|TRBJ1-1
TGTGCCAGCAGTTTAGAGGGCACTGAAGCTTTCTTT
CASSLEGTEAFF
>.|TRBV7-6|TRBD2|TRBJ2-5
TGTGCCAGCCACCTTAGCGGGAGTTCGGGCGAGACCCAGTACTTC
CASHLSGSSGETQYF
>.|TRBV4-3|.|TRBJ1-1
TGCGCCAGCAGCCAAGATCAACGGGGGGCATGGATTGAAGCTTTCTTT
CASSQDQRGAWIEAFF
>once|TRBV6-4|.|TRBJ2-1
TGTGCCAGCACCCGAGACGCGGGACCATACAATGAGCAGTTCTTC
CASTRDAGPYNEQFF
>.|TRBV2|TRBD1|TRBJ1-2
TGTGCCAGCAGTGACCGGGACAGGGTAATCCATGGCTACACCTTC
CASSDRDRVIHGYTF
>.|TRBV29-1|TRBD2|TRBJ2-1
TGCAGCGTTGTGGGTGCTAGCGGGGGGGCCGGGAATGAGCAGTTCTTC
CSVVGASGGAGNEQFF